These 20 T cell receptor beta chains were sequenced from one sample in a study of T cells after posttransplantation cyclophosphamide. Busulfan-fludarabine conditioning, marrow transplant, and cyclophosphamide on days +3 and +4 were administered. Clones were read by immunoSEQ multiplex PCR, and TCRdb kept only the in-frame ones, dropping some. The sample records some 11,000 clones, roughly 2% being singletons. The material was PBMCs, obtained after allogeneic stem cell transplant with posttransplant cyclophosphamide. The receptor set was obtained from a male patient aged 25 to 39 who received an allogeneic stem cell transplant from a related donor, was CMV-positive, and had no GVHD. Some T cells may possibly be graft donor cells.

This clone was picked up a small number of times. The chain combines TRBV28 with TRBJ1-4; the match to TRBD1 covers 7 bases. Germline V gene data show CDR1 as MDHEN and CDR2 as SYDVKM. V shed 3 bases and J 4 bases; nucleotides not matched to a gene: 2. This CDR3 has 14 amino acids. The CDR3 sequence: CASSFGTVNEKLFF. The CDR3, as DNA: TGTGCCAGCAGTTTCGGGACAGTTAATGAAAAACTGTTTTTT.

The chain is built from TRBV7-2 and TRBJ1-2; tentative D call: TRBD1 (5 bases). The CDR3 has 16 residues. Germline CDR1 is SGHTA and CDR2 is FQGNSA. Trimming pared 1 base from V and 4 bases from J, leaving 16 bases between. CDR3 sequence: CASSLDRGTATYGYTF. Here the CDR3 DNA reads TGTGCCAGCAGCTTAGACCGGGGGACGGCCACCTATGGCTACACCTTC.

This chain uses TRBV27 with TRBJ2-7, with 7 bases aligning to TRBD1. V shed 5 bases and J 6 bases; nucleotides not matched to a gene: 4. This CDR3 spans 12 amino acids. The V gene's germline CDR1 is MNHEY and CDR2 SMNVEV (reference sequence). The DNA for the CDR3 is TGTGCCAGCAGTCAGAGACAGGGCGAGCAGTACTTC. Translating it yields CASSQRQGEQYF.

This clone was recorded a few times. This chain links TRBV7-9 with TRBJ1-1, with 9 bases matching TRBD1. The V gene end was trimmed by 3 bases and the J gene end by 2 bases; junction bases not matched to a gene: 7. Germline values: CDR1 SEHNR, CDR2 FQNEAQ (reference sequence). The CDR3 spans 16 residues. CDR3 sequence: CASSLAGTGLNTEAFF. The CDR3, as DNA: TGTGCCAGCAGCTTGGCCGGGACAGGGTTAAACACTGAAGCTTTCTTT.

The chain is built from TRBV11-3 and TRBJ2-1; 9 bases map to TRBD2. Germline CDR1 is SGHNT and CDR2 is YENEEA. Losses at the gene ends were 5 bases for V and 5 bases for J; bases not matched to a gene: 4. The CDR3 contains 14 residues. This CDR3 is CASSLAGYNNEQFF. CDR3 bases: TGTGCCAGCAGCCTAGCGGGATACAACAATGAGCAGTTCTTC.

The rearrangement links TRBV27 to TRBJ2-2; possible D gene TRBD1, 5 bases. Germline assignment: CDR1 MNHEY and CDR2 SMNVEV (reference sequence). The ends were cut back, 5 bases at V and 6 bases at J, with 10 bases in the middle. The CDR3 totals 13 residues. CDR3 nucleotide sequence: TGTGCCAGCAGTATTACAGGTCCCGGGGAGCTGTTTTTT. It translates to CASSITGPGELFF.

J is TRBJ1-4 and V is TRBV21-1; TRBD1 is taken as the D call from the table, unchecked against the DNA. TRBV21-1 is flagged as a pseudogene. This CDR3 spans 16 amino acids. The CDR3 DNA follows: TGTGCCAGCAGCAGGCCGGTCCAGGTGGCCGGTGAAAAACTGTTTTTT. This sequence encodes CASSRPVQVAGEKLFF.

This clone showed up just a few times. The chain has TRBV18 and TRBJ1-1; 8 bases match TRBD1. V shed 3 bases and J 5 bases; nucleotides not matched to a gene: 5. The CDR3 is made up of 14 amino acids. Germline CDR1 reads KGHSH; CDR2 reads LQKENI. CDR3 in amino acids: CASSPDRVETEAFF. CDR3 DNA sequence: TGTGCCAGCTCACCGGACAGGGTGGAGACTGAAGCTTTCTTT.

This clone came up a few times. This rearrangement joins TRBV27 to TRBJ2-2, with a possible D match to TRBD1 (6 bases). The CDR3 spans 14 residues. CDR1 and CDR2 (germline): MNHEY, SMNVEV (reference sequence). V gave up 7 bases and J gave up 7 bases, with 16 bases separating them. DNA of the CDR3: TGTGCCAGCACTACACAAGGGACATACGGGGAGCTGTTTTTT. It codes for CASTTQGTYGELFF.

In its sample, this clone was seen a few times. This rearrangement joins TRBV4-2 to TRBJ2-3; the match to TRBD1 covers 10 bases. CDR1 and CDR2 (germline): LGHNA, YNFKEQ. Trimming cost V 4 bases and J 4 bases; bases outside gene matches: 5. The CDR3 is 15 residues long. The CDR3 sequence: CASSRDRGFSDTQYF. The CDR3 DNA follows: TGTGCCAGCAGCCGGGACAGGGGATTTTCAGATACGCAGTATTTT.

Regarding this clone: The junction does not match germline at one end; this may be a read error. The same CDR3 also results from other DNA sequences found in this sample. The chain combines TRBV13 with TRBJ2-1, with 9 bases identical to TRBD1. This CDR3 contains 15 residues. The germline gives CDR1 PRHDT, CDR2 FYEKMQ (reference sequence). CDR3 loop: CASSSSGTGSSEQFF. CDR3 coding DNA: TGTGCCAGTAGCTCATCCGGGACAGGGTCGTCTGAGCAGTTCTTC.

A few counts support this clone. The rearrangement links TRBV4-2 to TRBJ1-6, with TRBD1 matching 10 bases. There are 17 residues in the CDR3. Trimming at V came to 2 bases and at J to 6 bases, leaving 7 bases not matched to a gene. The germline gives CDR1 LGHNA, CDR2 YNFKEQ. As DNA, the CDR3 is TGTGCCAGCAGCCAACCGACAGGGGGCAACCCTAATTCACCCCTCCACTTT. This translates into CASSQPTGGNPNSPLHF.

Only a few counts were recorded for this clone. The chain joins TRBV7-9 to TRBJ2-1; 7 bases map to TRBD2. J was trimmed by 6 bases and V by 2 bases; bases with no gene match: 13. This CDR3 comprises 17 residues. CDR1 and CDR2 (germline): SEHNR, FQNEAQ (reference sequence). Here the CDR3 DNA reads TGTGCCAGCAGCTTAAGGTCGGGGCGGGAGTGGGGCAATGAGCAGTTCTTC. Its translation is CASSLRSGREWGNEQFF.

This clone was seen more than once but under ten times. CDR3 coding DNA: TGTGCCAGCTCAAGTGGAGCGGGAGTGTCAGAGACCCAGTACTTC. Its translation: CASSSGAGVSETQYF. The gene calls are TRBV18 and TRBJ2-5, with TRBD2 identical over 8 bases. Germline CDR1 and CDR2: KGHSH and LQKENI. The V and J ends lost 5 bases and 4 bases, in that order; junction bases with no gene match: 9. This CDR3 has 15 residues.

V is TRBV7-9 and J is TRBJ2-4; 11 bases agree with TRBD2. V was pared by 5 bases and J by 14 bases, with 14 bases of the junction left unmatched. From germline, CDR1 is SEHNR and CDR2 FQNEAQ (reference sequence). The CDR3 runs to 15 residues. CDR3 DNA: TGTGCCAGCAGCCATAGCGGGGGGGCCGGGACGAAGGAGTACTTC. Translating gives CASSHSGGAGTKEYF.

CDR3 sequence: CASSSRTGYSTDTQYF. The DNA for the CDR3 is TGTGCCAGCAGCTCAAGGACAGGCTATAGCACAGATACGCAGTATTTT. This chain connects TRBV11-2 to TRBJ2-3; 7 bases fit TRBD1. The CDR3 length is 16 residues. J gave up 0 bases and V 4 bases, and 7 bases lay outside the gene matches. CDR1 is SGHAT and CDR2 is FQNNGV in the germline V gene.

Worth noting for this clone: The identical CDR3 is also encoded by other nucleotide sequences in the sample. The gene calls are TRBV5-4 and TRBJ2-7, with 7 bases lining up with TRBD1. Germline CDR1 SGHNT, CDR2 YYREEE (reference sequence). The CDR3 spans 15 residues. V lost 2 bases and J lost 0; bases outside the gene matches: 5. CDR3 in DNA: TGTGCCAGCAGCTTAGACTGGGACAGCTCCTACGAGCAGTACTTC. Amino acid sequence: CASSLDWDSSYEQYF.

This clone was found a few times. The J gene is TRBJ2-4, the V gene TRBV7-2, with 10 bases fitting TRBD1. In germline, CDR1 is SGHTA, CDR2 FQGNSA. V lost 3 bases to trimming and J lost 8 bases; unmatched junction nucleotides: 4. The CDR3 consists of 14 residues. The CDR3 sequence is CASSLGQGRDIQYF. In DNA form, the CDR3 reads TGTGCCAGCAGCTTGGGACAGGGGCGGGACATTCAGTACTTC. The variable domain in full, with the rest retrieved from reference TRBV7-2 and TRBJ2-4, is GAGVSQSPSNKVTEKGKDVELRCDPISGHTALYWYRQSLGQGLEFLIYFQGNSAPDKSGLPSDRFSAERTGGSVSTLTIQRTQQEDSAVYLCASSLGQGRDIQYFGAGTRLSVL.

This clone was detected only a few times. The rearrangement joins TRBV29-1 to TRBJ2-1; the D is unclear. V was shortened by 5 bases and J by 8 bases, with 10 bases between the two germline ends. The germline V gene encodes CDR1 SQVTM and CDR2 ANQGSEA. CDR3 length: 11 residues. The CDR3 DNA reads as TGCAGCGTTCAGGCGACCCATGAGCAGTTCTTC. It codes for CSVQATHEQFF.

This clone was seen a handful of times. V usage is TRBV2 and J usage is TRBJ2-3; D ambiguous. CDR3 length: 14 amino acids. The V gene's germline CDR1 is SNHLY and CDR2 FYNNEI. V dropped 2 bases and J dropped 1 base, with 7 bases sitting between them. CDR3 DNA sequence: TGTGCCAGCAGTGAAAGGCGGCGCACAGATACGCAGTATTTT. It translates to CASSERRRTDTQYF.